Described below is a single T cell receptor (beta chain) sequence and its context. Its antigen is still unknown. V gave up 5 bases and J gave up 2 bases, with 22 bases separating them. The CDR3 covers 17 residues. CDR1 is SGHVS, CDR2 FNYEAQ, per germline. The data were taken from a study of response to subunit inactivated influenza vaccine. Study findings and constraints: Only a handful of new T cells, the authors suggested, are recruited with each seasonal influenza vaccination.

One entry per CDR3 protein, called by TCRdb with MiXCR from the RT-PCR reads. The sample comprises hundreds of thousands of distinct CDR3 sequences, 12% of which are singletons, and about 10% rests with the top ten. The specimen was PBMCs from blood, collected on the day of vaccination. V usage is TRBV7-6 and J usage is TRBJ2-7, with D possibly being TRBD2 (5 bases). The TCR originated in a man aged 50 to 60 who received an inactivated influenza vaccine. The CDR3 spells CASSPLLRTGGPYEQYF. As DNA, the CDR3 is TGTGCCAGCAGCCCGCTCCTACGGACCGGAGGTCCCTACGAGCAGTACTTC.